Shown below are 25 T cell receptor beta chains from a single sample sequenced in a study of control samples from healthy donors and cancer patients. Clones were sequenced by immunoSEQ multiplex PCR, and TCRdb holds only the in-frame ones, with some missing. The table lists about 160,000 clones, about 90% of them singletons, with 0.55% to 0.7% in the top ten. The material sequenced was blood. These receptors originate from a young woman in good health.

The rearrangement links TRBV28 to TRBJ2-1; tentatively, D is TRBD2 (6 bases). CDR1 and CDR2 from the germline V gene are MDHEN and SYDVKM. This CDR3 is built from 12 residues. V lost 2 bases, J lost 9 bases, and 8 bases lay in between. CDR3 sequence (DNA): TGTGCCAGCAGTTTAAGGGGAGGTGAGCAGTTCTTC. It specifies CASSLRGGEQFF.

This chain joins TRBV7-9 and TRBJ2-7; D possibly corresponds to TRBD1 (6 bases). Germline CDR1 SEHNR, CDR2 FQNEAQ (reference sequence). The CDR3 has 14 residues. Trimming took off 5 bases at V and 6 bases at J, with 17 bases between the two ends. CDR3 nucleotides: TGTGCCAGCAGCCCCAGATTGGACAGAAGCGAGCAGTACTTC. As protein: CASSPRLDRSEQYF.

The chain has TRBV28 and TRBJ2-3, with a tentative D call TRBD1 (5 bases). The ends were cut back, 6 bases at V and 2 bases at J, with 9 bases in the middle. This CDR3 has 13 residues. Per the germline V gene, CDR1 is MDHEN and CDR2 is SYDVKM. The CDR3 DNA follows: TGTGCCAGCAGCAACAGGAACACAGATACGCAGTATTTT. This gives the protein CASSNRNTDTQYF. The whole variable domain, filled in from reference TRBV28 and TRBJ2-3, reads DVKVTQSSRYLVKRTGEKVFLECVQDMDHENMFWYRQDPGLGLRLIYFSYDVKMKEKGDIPEGYSVSREKKERFSLILESASTNQTSMYLCASSNRNTDTQYFGPGTRLTVL.

The chain couples TRBV4-1 to TRBJ1-5; D not resolved. V shed 4 bases and J shed 0 bases, with 4 bases lying between them. Germline assignment: CDR1 MGHRA and CDR2 YSYEKL. The CDR3 contains 13 residues. The CDR3 coding sequence is TGCGCCAGCAGCCTAGCTAGCAATCAGCCCCAGCATTTT. Protein product: CASSLASNQPQHF.

V is TRBV5-1 and J is TRBJ2-6; unclear D gene. The CDR3 covers 14 residues. Germline CDR1 reads SGHRS; CDR2 reads YFSETQ. Trimming removed 3 bases at V and 2 bases at J, with 6 bases between. The CDR3 region is CASSSLAGANVLTF. The CDR3 nucleotides read TGCGCCAGCAGCTCCCTCGCTGGGGCCAACGTCCTGACTTTC.

The V and J genes are TRBV29-1 and TRBJ2-1; TRBD2 matches at 9 bases. The CDR3 extends over 14 amino acids. With V trimmed by 6 bases and J by 6 bases, 9 bases remained unmatched. The germline CDR1 and CDR2 sequences are SQVTM and ANQGSEA. The CDR3 is CSVTHYSGSNEQFF. The CDR3 nucleotides are TGCAGCGTAACTCATTATAGCGGGAGCAATGAGCAGTTCTTC.

There are a few counts of this clone. The CDR3 region has the DNA TGTGCCAGCAGCTTGGTAGGGCCGATGGATACGCAGTATTTT. Protein product: CASSLVGPMDTQYF. V is TRBV5-4 and J is TRBJ2-3; D is undetermined. V shed 0 bases and J shed 6 bases, with 11 bases lying between them. Germline V gene lookup returns CDR1 SGHNT and CDR2 YYREEE (reference sequence). This CDR3 has 14 residues.

V usage is TRBV6-5 and J usage is TRBJ1-1; D remains ambiguous. Per germline, CDR1 MNHEY and CDR2 SVGAGI. CDR3 length: 12 amino acids. Trimming took off 7 bases at V and 1 base at J, with 7 bases between the two ends. DNA of the CDR3: TGTGCCAGCATACAGAGGAACACTGAAGCTTTCTTT. Its protein product is CASIQRNTEAFF.

The chain uses TRBV15 and TRBJ2-1; D remains unclear. There are 12 residues in the CDR3. V lost 3 bases and J lost 8, with 8 bases in between. Germline V CDR1 and CDR2: LNHNV, YYDKDF (reference sequence). CDR3 nucleotides: TGTGCCACCAGCAGTTTCCGGGATGAGCAGTTCTTC. It specifies CATSSFRDEQFF.

The DNA for the CDR3 is TGTGCCAGCAGCTCACCTCCGGGAGAGACCCAGTACTTC. Its translation: CASSSPPGETQYF. V usage is TRBV7-2 and J usage is TRBJ2-5; D unresolved. CDR1 and CDR2 (germline): SGHTA, FQGNSA. The CDR3 extends over 13 amino acids. Trimming left V 4 bases short and J 4 bases short, with 10 bases between. The full variable domain, in which reference TRBV7-2 and TRBJ2-5 provide the parts outside the CDR3, is GAGVSQSPSNKVTEKGKDVELRCDPISGHTALYWYRQSLGQGLEFLIYFQGNSAPDKSGLPSDRFSAERTGGSVSTLTIQRTQQEDSAVYLCASSSPPGETQYFGPGTRLLVL.

In its sample, this clone was seen once. The DNA for the CDR3 is TGTGCCAGCAGTTCACGGACGCCCCACAATGAGCAGTTCTTC. As protein: CASSSRTPHNEQFF. This chain joins TRBV6-5 and TRBJ2-1; D is unclear. The germline V and J ends were trimmed by 4 bases and 5 bases, with 12 bases remaining between them. The CDR3 is 14 amino acids. CDR1 is MNHEY, CDR2 SVGAGI, per germline.

This chain joins TRBV7-9 and TRBJ1-2, with no clear D. The germline V gene encodes CDR1 SEHNR and CDR2 FQNEAQ (reference sequence). V lost 3 bases and J 4 bases, leaving 9 bases between the germline ends. There are 13 residues in the CDR3. The CDR3 loop reads CASSFGTSYGYTF. DNA of the CDR3: TGTGCCAGCAGCTTTGGCACCAGCTATGGCTACACCTTC.

V and J are TRBV15 and TRBJ2-5; 9 bases are shared with TRBD2. The CDR3 is made up of 15 amino acids. The trim removed 5 bases at V and 3 bases at J, leaving 7 bases unmatched. Germline V gene data show CDR1 as LNHNV and CDR2 as YYDKDF (reference sequence). CDR3 loop: CATSPGRLAEETQYF. The CDR3 bases are TGTGCCACCAGCCCTGGGAGACTAGCGGAAGAGACCCAGTACTTC. Complete variable domain (other parts from reference TRBV15 and TRBJ2-5): DAMVIQNPRYQVTQFGKPVTLSCSQTLNHNVMYWYQQKSSQAPKLLFHYYDKDFNNEADTPDNFQSRRPNTSFCFLDIRSPGLGDTAMYLCATSPGRLAEETQYFGPGTRLLVL.

This chain joins TRBV28 and TRBJ1-5; no reliable D call. With 2 bases removed from V and 0 bases from J, the gap between germline ends came to 8 bases. The germline CDR1 and CDR2 sequences are MDHEN and SYDVKM. There are 15 residues in the CDR3. The CDR3 nucleotides read TGTGCCAGCAGTTTAACGGGTACTAGCAATCAGCCCCAGCATTTT. Translated: CASSLTGTSNQPQHF.

This chain joins TRBV18 and TRBJ1-5; a possible D gene is TRBD1 (6 bases). Germline V gene sequence: CDR1 KGHSH, CDR2 LQKENI. V lost 4 bases to trimming and J lost 7 bases, with 11 bases between them. The CDR3 totals 13 residues. The CDR3 coding sequence is TGTGCCAGCTCACTGGGACATTCCCAGCCCCAGCATTTT. Its protein is CASSLGHSQPQHF.

This clone was seen just once. This chain joins TRBV7-9 and TRBJ2-1, with a weak D call TRBD1 (5 bases). CDR1 and CDR2 from the germline V gene are SEHNR and FQNEAQ (reference sequence). The CDR3 is 13 amino acids. Between the trimmed V and J ends, which lost 4 bases and 4 bases, there was a span of 8 bases. The CDR3 nucleotides are TGTGCCAGCAGCTCCTCAGGGTACAATGAGCAGTTCTTC. Translated, it gives CASSSSGYNEQFF. Full variable domain (outside the CDR3, taken from reference TRBV7-9 and TRBJ2-1): DTGVSQNPRHKITKRGQNVTFRCDPISEHNRLYWYRQTLGQGPEFLTYFQNEAQLEKSRLLSDRFSAERPKGSFSTLEIQRTEQGDSAMYLCASSSSGYNEQFFGPGTRLTVL.

The V call is TRBV27, the J call TRBJ2-5; 8 positions agree with TRBD2. V was clipped by 8 bases and J by 5 bases; unmatched bases: 13. Germline lookup yields CDR1 MNHEY and CDR2 SMNVEV (reference sequence). CDR3 length: 15 amino acids. The CDR3 is CASGTQAGAGETQYF. CDR3 nucleotides: TGTGCCAGCGGGACCCAAGCGGGAGCGGGTGAGACCCAGTACTTC.

The V and J genes are TRBV23-1 and TRBJ2-1; D is unclear. TRBV23-1 carries the ORF label, with uncertain function. This CDR3 has 11 amino acids. Trimming took 7 bases from V and 6 from J, leaving 7 bases between them. The CDR3: CASKTGNEQFF. The CDR3 DNA follows: TGCGCCAGCAAAACTGGCAATGAGCAGTTCTTC.

The rearrangement links TRBV2 to TRBJ2-3; D uncertain. Trimming removed 1 base at V and 7 bases at J, with 6 bases between. The CDR3 loop spans 12 amino acids. Germline CDR1 and CDR2: SNHLY and FYNNEI. The CDR3 loop is CASSEGPNTQYF. CDR3 nucleotide sequence: TGTGCCAGCAGTGAAGGACCGAATACGCAGTATTTT.

The chain joins TRBV7-9 to TRBJ1-2; D is undetermined. Per the germline V gene, CDR1 is SEHNR and CDR2 is FQNEAQ (reference sequence). V was clipped by 0 bases and J by 4 bases, with 15 bases between them. There are 16 residues in the CDR3. The DNA of the CDR3 is TGTGCCAGCAGCTTAGCCGGGTCCAGGAACCTCTATGGCTACACCTTC. It codes for CASSLAGSRNLYGYTF. The whole variable domain, remainder taken from reference TRBV7-9 and TRBJ1-2, is DTGVSQNPRHKITKRGQNVTFRCDPISEHNRLYWYRQTLGQGPEFLTYFQNEAQLEKSRLLSDRFSAERPKGSFSTLEIQRTEQGDSAMYLCASSLAGSRNLYGYTFGSGTRLTVV.

The DNA of the CDR3 is TGCGCCAGCAGCTCCGACTACGAGCAGTACTTC. Translated: CASSSDYEQYF. The genes are TRBV5-1 and TRBJ2-7, with no clear D. V lost 3 bases to trimming and J lost 3 bases, with 4 bases between them. The CDR3 is 11 residues long. CDR1 is SGHRS and CDR2 is YFSETQ in the germline V gene.

This clone was counted a few times. The J gene is TRBJ2-2, the V gene TRBV4-2, with TRBD2 matching 7 bases. J lost 1 base, V lost 1 base, and 9 bases had no gene match. The CDR3 length is 18 residues. Germline V gene data show CDR1 as LGHNA and CDR2 as YNFKEQ. The CDR3 here is CASSQGFSVAGNTGELFF. The CDR3 nucleotides are TGTGCCAGCAGCCAAGGCTTTTCGGTAGCGGGGAACACCGGGGAGCTGTTTTTT.

The V gene is TRBV19, the J gene TRBJ2-1; D possibly corresponds to TRBD1 (5 bases). V was cut by 4 bases and J by 2 bases, with 9 bases left in between. From germline, CDR1 is LNHDA and CDR2 SQIVND (reference sequence). CDR3 size: 14 residues. The DNA of the CDR3 is TGTGCCAGTAGTACGGACACAACCTACAATGAGCAGTTCTTC. This codes for CASSTDTTYNEQFF.

The rearrangement links TRBV29-1 to TRBJ2-1; 9 bases fit TRBD2. Germline V gene lookup returns CDR1 SQVTM and CDR2 ANQGSEA. The CDR3 is 18 amino acids. Germline trimming cut 6 bases from V and 3 bases from J; bases unmatched to any gene: 18. The CDR3 loop is CSVFRHGGEAGGYNEQFF. The CDR3 coding sequence is TGCAGCGTCTTTAGACACGGTGGGGAAGCGGGAGGCTACAATGAGCAGTTCTTC.

The CDR3 sequence: CATSEDSSNSPLHF. CDR3 DNA sequence: TGTGCCACCAGTGAAGACAGCTCTAATTCACCCCTCCACTTT. The rearrangement uses TRBV24-1 and TRBJ1-6, with D perhaps TRBD1 (5 bases). The germline CDR1 and CDR2 sequences are KGHDR and SFDVKD. The CDR3 is 14 amino acids. V shed 4 bases and J shed 6 bases, with 9 bases lying between them.